This TCR beta chain was found in a study of blood T cell repertoires in COVID-19. The overall study: There were acute and convalescent COVID-19 samples, and they came from the United States, Italy and Spain.

The length of the CDR3 is 14 residues. The V segment lost 8 bases and the J segment 5 bases; nucleotides outside the gene matches: 5. The V gene's germline CDR1 is MNHEY and CDR2 SVGAGI. Original data processing: From reference gene primer amplification, estimates of nucleated cell counts were derived. Assay: immunoSEQ multiplex PCR; the TCRdb copy retains only in-frame clones and omits some. V and J calls and clone size are those listed in that table; D and trimming were worked out from the DNA. The sample yields 150,000 or so clones, roughly 93% seen once. The TCR sequence derives from a woman in her forties or fifties with acute or convalescent COVID-19. The chain joins TRBV6-5 to TRBJ2-1; 11 bases are a match to TRBD1. The sequenced sample was peripheral blood. The CDR3 loop is CASGWTGGNNEQFF. The CDR3 nucleotides are TGTGCCAGCGGCTGGACAGGGGGCAACAATGAGCAGTTCTTC.